This is a list of T cell receptor beta chains from one sample in a study of cytomegalovirus exposure and HLA in healthy donors. Sequenced by immunoSEQ multiplex PCR; TCRdb stores in-frame clones only, minus some. Of 150,000 or so clones in the sample, around three quarters were seen once. The sample taken for sequencing was PBMCs. The receptor set was obtained from a man aged 35 to 55 in good health and CMV-seropositive. Both conserved end residues are part of each CDR3. D genes are given only for firm matches. Rows may omit the clone size; those that give it use once, few, many or a size class.

V: TRBV28
length: 14
J: TRBJ2-3
D: TRBD1
size: -
DNA: TGTGCCAGCCAGGGGGACAGGGTCCCAGATACGCAGTATTTT
CDR3: CASQGDRVPDTQYF

V: TRBV21-1
length: 12
J: TRBJ2-5
D: -
size: few
DNA: TGTGCCAGCAGCAAGAATTGGACAGGCCCGTACTTC
CDR3: CASSKNWTGPYF

V: TRBV7-2
length: 16
J: TRBJ2-1
D: TRBD2
size: -
DNA: TGTGCCAGCAGCTTATCCGGGACTAGCGGGTACAATGAGCAGTTCTTC
CDR3: CASSLSGTSGYNEQFF

V: TRBV7-9
length: 14
J: TRBJ1-4
D: TRBD1
size: -
DNA: TGTTCCAGCAGCCGGGACAGGCGGGATGAAAAACTGTTTTTT
CDR3: CSSSRDRRDEKLFF

V: TRBV18
length: 18
J: TRBJ2-3
D: TRBD2
size: -
DNA: TGTGCCAGCTCCTCCGGGACTAGCGGGAGTAGGAGCACAGATACGCAGTATTTT
CDR3: CASSSGTSGSRSTDTQYF

V: TRBV5-4
length: 15
J: TRBJ2-5
D: -
size: -
DNA: TGTGCCAGCAGTACCCCAGGGATCCTTAAGGAGACCCAGTACTTC
CDR3: CASSTPGILKETQYF

V: TRBV19
length: 12
J: TRBJ2-7
D: -
size: few
DNA: TGTGCCAGTAGCGACAGCTCCTACGAGCAGTACTTC
CDR3: CASSDSSYEQYF

V: TRBV28
length: 14
J: TRBJ1-2
D: TRBD1
size: -
DNA: TGTGCCAGCCTTCCGGGACAGCTCTCCTATGGCTACACCTTC
CDR3: CASLPGQLSYGYTF

V: TRBV10-3
length: 13
J: TRBJ1-5
D: TRBD1
size: -
DNA: TGTGCCATCAGCGGACAGGAGGTTGAGCCCCAGCATTTT
CDR3: CAISGQEVEPQHF

V: TRBV19
length: 12
J: TRBJ2-1
D: -
size: many
DNA: TGTGCCAGTAGTCCCCAGGGTAATGAGCAGTTCTTC
CDR3: CASSPQGNEQFF

V: TRBV6-6
length: 13
J: TRBJ2-1
D: -
size: -
DNA: TGTGCCAGCAGGCTCGCCCAGGGGAATGAGCAGTTCTTC
CDR3: CASRLAQGNEQFF

V: TRBV10-3
length: 14
J: TRBJ2-3
D: TRBD2
size: few
DNA: TGTGCCATCAGTGAGGGGGTTAGCGGGAATACGCAGTATTTT
CDR3: CAISEGVSGNTQYF

V: TRBV9
length: 13
J: TRBJ1-1
D: -
size: -
DNA: TGTGCCAGCAGCGTAGGAGAGAACACTGAAGCTTTCTTT
CDR3: CASSVGENTEAFF

V: TRBV2
length: 14
J: TRBJ2-7
D: -
size: few
DNA: TGTGCCAGCAGGGACCATAGGGGATACTACGAGCAGTACTTC
CDR3: CASRDHRGYYEQYF

V: TRBV6-6
length: 15
J: TRBJ2-7
D: TRBD1
size: -
DNA: TGTGCCAGCAGTTACTCAGGACAGGCCGGGAACGAGCAGTACTTC
CDR3: CASSYSGQAGNEQYF

V: TRBV18
length: 14
J: TRBJ2-5
D: -
size: few
DNA: TGTGCCAGCTCACCGGCGGTGAGAGGGGAGACCCAGTACTTC
CDR3: CASSPAVRGETQYF

V: TRBV27
length: 16
J: TRBJ2-3
D: TRBD2
size: -
DNA: TGTGCCAGCAGTTCGTGGCGGGAGGACCCCCCAGATACGCAGTATTTT
CDR3: CASSSWREDPPDTQYF

V: TRBV19
length: 14
J: TRBJ1-1
D: TRBD1
size: few
DNA: TGTGCCAGTAGTCTAAGGGGGCGCGTCACTGAAGCTTTCTTT
CDR3: CASSLRGRVTEAFF

V: TRBV6-7
length: 14
J: TRBJ2-7
D: TRBD2
size: -
DNA: TGTGCCAGCAGTTTAGCGACTAGCGCCTACGAGCAGTACTTC
CDR3: CASSLATSAYEQYF

V: TRBV12-2
length: 16
J: TRBJ2-5
D: -
size: -
DNA: TGTGCAAGTCGCCTCTCCCCGGAGGGTCCAGGGGAGACCCAGTACTTC
CDR3: CASRLSPEGPGETQYF

V: TRBV11-2
length: 18
J: TRBJ1-3
D: TRBD1
size: -
DNA: TGTGCCAGCAGCCCTCGCCGGACAGGCAAATTCTCTGGAAACACCATATATTTT
CDR3: CASSPRRTGKFSGNTIYF

V: TRBV19
length: 12
J: TRBJ1-4
D: TRBD1
size: few
DNA: TGTGCCACCCGGACAGGGTGGGGAAAACTGTTTTTT
CDR3: CATRTGWGKLFF

V: TRBV29-1
length: 16
J: TRBJ2-3
D: TRBD1
size: -
DNA: TGCAGCGTCAAGACAGGGCCATCCCATAGCACAGATACGCAGTATTTT
CDR3: CSVKTGPSHSTDTQYF

V: TRBV27
length: 14
J: TRBJ2-3
D: -
size: -
DNA: TGTGCCAGCAGCCTCACCGGGGGGCCAGATACGCAGTATTTT
CDR3: CASSLTGGPDTQYF

V: TRBV6-1
length: 15
J: TRBJ1-2
D: -
size: -
DNA: TGTGCCAGCAGTGATCGCGGAGGGTGGGACTATGGCTACACCTTC
CDR3: CASSDRGGWDYGYTF

V: TRBV19
length: 14
J: TRBJ2-7
D: -
size: -
DNA: TGTGCCAGTAGTCTACAGGGGGGGGCCTACGAGCAGTACTTC
CDR3: CASSLQGGAYEQYF

V: TRBV9
length: 15
J: TRBJ1-1
D: TRBD1
size: -
DNA: TGTGCCAGCAGCATGACAACAGGGGCTGATACTGAAGCTTTCTTT
CDR3: CASSMTTGADTEAFF

V: TRBV5-1
length: 15
J: TRBJ1-4
D: -
size: many
DNA: TGCGCCAGCAGCTTGGATGGCAGGGCTGAGGAAAAACTGTTTTTT
CDR3: CASSLDGRAEEKLFF

V: TRBV5-1
length: 14
J: TRBJ2-5
D: -
size: few
DNA: TGCGCCAGCAGCCCCTCCTCGGGGGTGGAGACCCAGTACTTC
CDR3: CASSPSSGVETQYF

V: TRBV5-6
length: 16
J: TRBJ2-1
D: -
size: -
DNA: TGTGCCAGCAGCCTGCGGGTCAGCGGGCCGCACAATGAGCAGTTCTTC
CDR3: CASSLRVSGPHNEQFF

V: TRBV6-1
length: 14
J: TRBJ1-4
D: -
size: few
DNA: TGTGCCAGCAGTGCTCAGCTACAGAAGGAAAAACTGTTTTTT
CDR3: CASSAQLQKEKLFF

V: TRBV4-1
length: 16
J: TRBJ1-5
D: -
size: -
DNA: TGCGCCAGCAGCCAAGAACCACCCAGGAGCAATCAGCCCCAGCATTTT
CDR3: CASSQEPPRSNQPQHF

V: TRBV5-1
length: 15
J: TRBJ2-1
D: TRBD2
size: once
DNA: TGCGCCAGCACCCCAGCGGGAGCCGTCGGGAATGAGCAGTTCTTC
CDR3: CASTPAGAVGNEQFF

V: TRBV19
length: 15
J: TRBJ2-1
D: -
size: -
DNA: TGTGCCAGTAGTCCCGGACACTCTGAGTCCGATGAGCAGTTCTTC
CDR3: CASSPGHSESDEQFF

V: TRBV5-6
length: 13
J: TRBJ2-3
D: TRBD1
size: -
DNA: TGTGCCAGCGGTGGACAGGGAGTAACTACGCAGTATTTT
CDR3: CASGGQGVTTQYF

V: TRBV7-3
length: 15
J: TRBJ2-3
D: -
size: -
DNA: TGTGCCAGCAGCTTAACCCTGACAGGCACAGATACGCAGTATTTT
CDR3: CASSLTLTGTDTQYF

V: TRBV29-1
length: 17
J: TRBJ2-1
D: TRBD2
size: -
DNA: TGCAGCGTTGAAGATTTTCACGCGGCTAGCGGGAGTAATGAGCAGTTCTTC
CDR3: CSVEDFHAASGSNEQFF

V: TRBV7-9
length: 15
J: TRBJ2-1
D: TRBD2
size: once
DNA: TGTGCCAGCAGCCTGACTAGCGGGGGAATCAATGAGCAGTTCTTC
CDR3: CASSLTSGGINEQFF

V: TRBV29-1
length: 11
J: TRBJ1-1
D: -
size: -
DNA: TGCAGCGTTGTTCCGGGTGGGGGGGCTTTCTTT
CDR3: CSVVPGGGAFF

V: TRBV9
length: 15
J: TRBJ2-3
D: -
size: -
DNA: TGTGCCAGCAGCGTAGGGCAGTTTGGCACAGATACGCAGTATTTT
CDR3: CASSVGQFGTDTQYF

V: TRBV15
length: 16
J: TRBJ1-5
D: TRBD1
size: -
DNA: TGTGCCACCAGCAGAGATCGTAGAGGGGGCGGTCAGCCCCAGCATTTT
CDR3: CATSRDRRGGGQPQHF

V: TRBV6-6
length: 13
J: TRBJ1-1
D: -
size: once
DNA: TGTGCCAGCAGTTACTTACAGGCGCTTGAAGCTTTCTTT
CDR3: CASSYLQALEAFF

V: TRBV5-4
length: 15
J: TRBJ2-1
D: -
size: -
DNA: TGTGCCAGCAGCTTGAGAGTTGGAGGGCACAATGAGCAGTTCTTC
CDR3: CASSLRVGGHNEQFF

V: TRBV28
length: 19
J: TRBJ2-5
D: TRBD2
size: -
DNA: TGTGCCAGCTCTAACCCGGGGCCCGGGACTAGCGGGAGCAAGGGAGAGCAGTACTTC
CDR3: CASSNPGPGTSGSKGEQYF

V: TRBV5-1
length: 12
J: TRBJ1-1
D: -
size: -
DNA: TGCGCCAGCAGCTTGGCCGGTGATGTTGCTTTCTTT
CDR3: CASSLAGDVAFF

V: TRBV4-2
length: 20
J: TRBJ2-2
D: TRBD2
size: few
DNA: TGTGCCAGCAGCCAAGATCCCCGGGGTAGCGGGAGGGCGAACACCGGGGAGCTGTTTTTT
CDR3: CASSQDPRGSGRANTGELFF

V: TRBV28
length: 14
J: TRBJ1-2
D: TRBD1
size: -
DNA: TGTGCCAGCACCCCCGACAGGGGTTACTATGGCTACACCTTC
CDR3: CASTPDRGYYGYTF

V: TRBV27
length: 14
J: TRBJ2-7
D: TRBD2
size: -
DNA: TGTGCCAGCAGTTTTGTCGCGGGAGCACACGAGCAGTACTTC
CDR3: CASSFVAGAHEQYF

V: TRBV5-3
length: 16
J: TRBJ2-3
D: TRBD2
size: -
DNA: TGTGCCAGAAGTTACGGACTAGCGGATAGCACAGATACGCAGTATTTT
CDR3: CARSYGLADSTDTQYF

V: TRBV6-6
length: 14
J: TRBJ2-1
D: -
size: -
DNA: TGTGCCAGCAGTCCGGAGGGCCTCTACAATGAGCAGTTCTTC
CDR3: CASSPEGLYNEQFF

V: TRBV27
length: 14
J: TRBJ2-1
D: TRBD2
size: once
DNA: TGTGCCAGCAGTTTACTAGGGAGGGGTAGTGAGCAGTTCTTC
CDR3: CASSLLGRGSEQFF

V: TRBV7-3
length: 15
J: TRBJ2-2
D: -
size: -
DNA: TGTGCCAGCAGCCCCTGGAGCGAGAACACCGGGGAGCTGTTTTTT
CDR3: CASSPWSENTGELFF

V: TRBV7-9
length: 11
J: TRBJ2-1
D: -
size: once
DNA: TGTGCCAGCAGCCCAGGAGGGAAGCAGTTCTTC
CDR3: CASSPGGKQFF

V: TRBV5-5
length: 13
J: TRBJ2-1
D: -
size: -
DNA: TGTGCCAGCAGCTTGGGGCCTGGCAATGAGCAGTTCTTC
CDR3: CASSLGPGNEQFF

V: TRBV28
length: 15
J: TRBJ2-7
D: TRBD2
size: once
DNA: TGTGCCAGCAGTCTCGCGGGAGGGGAGGCCTACGAGCAGTACTTC
CDR3: CASSLAGGEAYEQYF

V: TRBV18
length: 13
J: TRBJ1-1
D: -
size: -
DNA: TGTGCCAGCTCAGGACAGTCGAACACTGAAGCTTTCTTT
CDR3: CASSGQSNTEAFF

V: TRBV27
length: 14
J: TRBJ2-7
D: TRBD2
size: -
DNA: TGTGCCAGCAGCCCGGGACTAGTTATTGGCGAGCAGTACTTC
CDR3: CASSPGLVIGEQYF

V: TRBV10-3
length: 13
J: TRBJ1-1
D: -
size: few
DNA: TGTGCCATCAGTGACAGGCTGAACACTGAAGCTTTCTTT
CDR3: CAISDRLNTEAFF

V: TRBV4-3
length: 13
J: TRBJ1-5
D: -
size: -
DNA: TGCGCCAGCAGCTACGGGATCTATCAGCCCCAGCATTTT
CDR3: CASSYGIYQPQHF